This T cell receptor beta chain is drawn from a study of T cells after yellow fever vaccination. Study results and limitations: A limited proportion of clonotypes was detected within both the CD4 and CD8 compartments.

Germline values: CDR1 SGHTA, CDR2 FQGNSA. The CDR3 totals 15 residues. Trimming shortened V by 1 base and J by 1 base, and 11 bases separated the two germline ends. TCRdb analysed the 5' RACE reads with MiXCR anew, one entry per CDR3 protein. The sample lists 500,000 to 550,000 distinct CDR3 sequences; 20% to 25% were seen once. A word on this clonotype: As yet, its antigen is unknown.

This clonotype was obtained from a man aged 18 to 30 who received the YFV17D yellow fever vaccine. Specimen: PBMCs, collected roughly 20 days after the first yellow fever vaccination. The chain has TRBV7-2 and TRBJ2-7; D gene ambiguous. CDR3: CASSLGPEMSYEQYF. In nucleotides, the CDR3 is TGTGCCAGCAGCTTAGGGCCGGAGATGTCCTACGAGCAGTACTTC.